These 11 T cell receptor beta chains originate from one sample sequenced in a study of OX40 agonist ivuxolimab in advanced cancers. TCRdb's copy holds only in-frame clones and misses some; the assay was immunoSEQ multiplex PCR. The table has some 90,000 clones, 70% to 90% seen once. The sequencing used CD4+ or CD8+ T cells sorted from blood, collected in a trial of the OX40 agonist ivuxolimab. These receptors were collected from an adult with an advanced solid tumor such as melanoma, head and neck, liver or kidney cancer.

V usage is TRBV5-6 and J usage is TRBJ1-1, with no clear D. Trimming removed 1 base at V and 0 bases at J, with 16 bases between. This CDR3 has 17 amino acids. Per the germline V gene, CDR1 is SGHDT and CDR2 is YYEEEE. CDR3 protein: CASSLLGATGMNTEAFF. CDR3 sequence (DNA): TGTGCCAGCAGCTTGCTCGGCGCTACGGGAATGAACACTGAAGCTTTCTTT.

CDR3 residues: CASSLRGPETQYF. CDR3 in DNA: TGTGCCAGCAGCCTTCGGGGGCCAGAGACCCAGTACTTC. V and J are TRBV5-8 and TRBJ2-5; D is tentatively TRBD1 or TRBD2 (6 bases each). The CDR3 totals 13 residues. V was clipped by 4 bases and J by 4 bases, with 11 bases between them. CDR1 SGHTS and CDR2 YDEGEE come from the germline V gene.

The CDR3 reads CASSNPGQQETQYF. The CDR3 DNA sequence: TGTGCCAGCAGTAATCCGGGACAGCAAGAGACCCAGTACTTC. The chain links TRBV28 to TRBJ2-5; 7 bases are shared with TRBD1. The CDR3 extends over 14 amino acids. From germline, CDR1 is MDHEN and CDR2 SYDVKM. V lost 5 bases, J lost 2 bases, and 5 bases stayed unmatched.

This clone was seen more than once but under ten times. The CDR3 spells CASSPGRRGSSYEQYV. CDR3 sequence (DNA): TGTGCCAGCAGCCCCGGAAGGCGGGGTAGCTCCTACGAGCAGTACGTC. The chain joins TRBV21-1 to TRBJ2-7; the table assigns TRBD2, which was not confirmed against the DNA. TRBV21-1 has pseudogene status. The CDR3 has 16 residues.

This chain connects TRBV10-3 to TRBJ1-2, with TRBD1 as a possible D gene (6 bases). V gave up 10 bases and J gave up 0 bases, with 18 bases separating them. The germline V gene has CDR1 ENHRY and CDR2 SYGVKD. There are 15 residues in the CDR3. The CDR3 spells CASQNSGTTNYGYTF. The CDR3 DNA is TGTGCCAGCCAGAATTCCGGGACAACTAACTATGGCTACACCTTC.

The chain recombines TRBV9 with TRBJ2-1; D unclear. Germline lookup yields CDR1 SGDLS and CDR2 YYNGEE. The CDR3 has 15 amino acids. The V gene lost 0 bases and the J gene lost 0 bases, with 7 bases spanning the gap. This CDR3 is CASSVGMSSYNEQFF. The DNA of the CDR3 is TGTGCCAGCAGCGTAGGAATGAGCTCCTACAATGAGCAGTTCTTC.

This chain connects TRBV7-8 to TRBJ1-5; D might be TRBD1 (6 bases). The CDR3 is 17 residues long. The V gene's germline CDR1 is SGHVS and CDR2 FQNEAQ. V lost 5 bases and J lost 0, with 17 bases in between. The CDR3 coding sequence is TGTGCCAGCAGCCCACAGCAGGGGCGGGCTAGCAATCAGCCCCAGCATTTT. It is translated as CASSPQQGRASNQPQHF.

As for this clone: The same CDR3 arises from other DNA sequences in this sample as well. V usage is TRBV28 and J usage is TRBJ1-2, with 8 bases that match TRBD1. Germline trimming cut 4 bases from V and 3 bases from J; bases unmatched to any gene: 1. Germline loops: CDR1 MDHEN, CDR2 SYDVKM. CDR3 length equals 13 residues. Written as DNA, the CDR3 is TGTGCCAGCAGTTCAGGGGGCGACTATGGCTACACCTTC. This gives the protein CASSSGGDYGYTF.

The chain joins TRBV29-1 to TRBJ1-1; D is possibly TRBD1 (5 bases). The CDR3 sequence is 12 residues long. The germline CDR1 and CDR2 sequences are SQVTM and ANQGSEA. V was clipped by 3 bases and J by 11 bases, with 16 bases between them. This CDR3 is CSVEGSGAWAFF. The CDR3 DNA follows: TGCAGCGTTGAGGGCAGTGGGGCTTGGGCTTTCTTT.

This sequence joins TRBV11-3 and TRBJ2-5; 7 bases map to TRBD2. The V and J ends lost 0 bases and 4 bases, in that order; junction bases with no gene match: 2. CDR1 SGHNT and CDR2 YENEEA come from the germline V gene. This CDR3 is 14 amino acids long. DNA for the CDR3: TGTGCCAGCAGCTTAGACCCTAGCGGAGAGACCCAGTACTTC. Translating gives CASSLDPSGETQYF.

This rearrangement joins TRBV7-6 to TRBJ2-7, with D maybe TRBD1 (6 bases). The CDR3 sequence is 11 residues long. V was cut by 4 bases and J by 6 bases, with 7 bases left in between. CDR1 and CDR2 from the germline V gene are SGHVS and FNYEAQ. The CDR3 loop reads CASSSQGEQYF. In nucleotides, the CDR3 is TGTGCCAGCAGCTCACAGGGCGAGCAGTACTTC.